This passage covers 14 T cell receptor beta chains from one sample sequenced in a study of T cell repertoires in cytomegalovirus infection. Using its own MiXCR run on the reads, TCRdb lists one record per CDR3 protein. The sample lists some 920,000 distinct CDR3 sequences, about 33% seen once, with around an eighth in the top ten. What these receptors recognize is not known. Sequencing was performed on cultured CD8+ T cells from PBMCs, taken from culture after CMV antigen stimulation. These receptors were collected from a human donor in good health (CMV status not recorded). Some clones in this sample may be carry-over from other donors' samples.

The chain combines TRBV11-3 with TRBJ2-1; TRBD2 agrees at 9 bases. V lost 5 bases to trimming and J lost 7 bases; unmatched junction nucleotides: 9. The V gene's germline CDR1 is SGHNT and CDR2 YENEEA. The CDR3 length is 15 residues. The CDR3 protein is CASSREAGGHNEQFF. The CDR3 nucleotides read TGTGCCAGCAGCCGGGAGGCGGGGGGGCATAATGAGCAGTTCTTC.

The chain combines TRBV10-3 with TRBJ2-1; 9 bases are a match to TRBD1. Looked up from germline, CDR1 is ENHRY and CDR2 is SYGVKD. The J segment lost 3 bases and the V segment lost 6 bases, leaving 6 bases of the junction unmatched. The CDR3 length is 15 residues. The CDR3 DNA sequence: TGTGCCATCAGCACGACAGGGGGTCTCTACAATGAGCAGTTCTTC. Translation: CAISTTGGLYNEQFF.

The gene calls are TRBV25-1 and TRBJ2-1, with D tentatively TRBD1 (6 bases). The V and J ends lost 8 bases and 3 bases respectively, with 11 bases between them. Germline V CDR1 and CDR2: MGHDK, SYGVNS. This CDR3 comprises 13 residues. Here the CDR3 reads CASAGTNYNEQFF. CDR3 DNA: TGTGCCAGCGCCGGGACAAACTACAATGAGCAGTTCTTC.

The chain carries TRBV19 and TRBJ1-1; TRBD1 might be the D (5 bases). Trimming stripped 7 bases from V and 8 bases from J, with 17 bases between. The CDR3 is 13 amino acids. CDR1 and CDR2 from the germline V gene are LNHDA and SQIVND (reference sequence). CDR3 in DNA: TGTGCCAGTAAGATGTCCCAACGGGGGGAAGCTTTCTTT. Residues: CASKMSQRGEAFF.

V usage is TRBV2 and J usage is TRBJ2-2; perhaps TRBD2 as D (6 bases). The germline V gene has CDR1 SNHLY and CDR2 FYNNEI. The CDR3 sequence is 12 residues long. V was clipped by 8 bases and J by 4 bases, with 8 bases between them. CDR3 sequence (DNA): TGTGCCAGCTACGGGGGCACCGGGGAGCTGTTTTTT. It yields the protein CASYGGTGELFF.

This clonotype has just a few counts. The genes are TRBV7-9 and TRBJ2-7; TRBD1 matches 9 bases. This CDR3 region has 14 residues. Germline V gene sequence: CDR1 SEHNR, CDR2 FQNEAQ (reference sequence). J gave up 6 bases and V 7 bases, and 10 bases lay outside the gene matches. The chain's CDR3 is CASTPRDRAGEQYF. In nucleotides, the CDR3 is TGTGCCAGCACCCCCCGGGACAGGGCTGGCGAGCAGTACTTC.

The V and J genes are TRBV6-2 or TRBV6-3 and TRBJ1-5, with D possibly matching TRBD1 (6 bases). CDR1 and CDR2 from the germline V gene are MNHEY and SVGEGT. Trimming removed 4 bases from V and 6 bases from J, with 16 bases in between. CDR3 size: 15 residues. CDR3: CASSSARTVSQPQHF. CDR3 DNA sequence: TGTGCCAGCAGTTCCGCTCGGACAGTTTCTCAGCCCCAGCATTTT.

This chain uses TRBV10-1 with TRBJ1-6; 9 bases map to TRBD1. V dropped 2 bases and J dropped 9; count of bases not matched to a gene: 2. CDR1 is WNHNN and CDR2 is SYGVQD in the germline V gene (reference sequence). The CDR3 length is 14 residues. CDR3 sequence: CASSEGTGSSPLHF. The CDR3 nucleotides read TGCGCCAGCAGTGAGGGGACAGGGAGTTCACCCCTCCACTTT.

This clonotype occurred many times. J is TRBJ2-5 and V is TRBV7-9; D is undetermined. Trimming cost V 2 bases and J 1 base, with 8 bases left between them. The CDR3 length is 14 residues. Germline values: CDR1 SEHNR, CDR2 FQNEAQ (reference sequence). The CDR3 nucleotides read TGTGCCAGCAGCTTAACCGGCAGCCAAGAGACCCAGTACTTC. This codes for CASSLTGSQETQYF.

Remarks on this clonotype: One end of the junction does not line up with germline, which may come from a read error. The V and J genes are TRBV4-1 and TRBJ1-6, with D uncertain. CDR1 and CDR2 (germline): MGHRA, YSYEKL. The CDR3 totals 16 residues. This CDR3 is CASSQEGFKDVAPLHF. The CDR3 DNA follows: TGTGCCAGCAGCCAAGAAGGGTTTAAGGACGTCGCACCCCTCCACTTT.

The CDR3 sequence is CASSQDFLGGIGIYEQYF. CDR3 DNA: TGTGCCAGCAGCCAAGATTTTTTAGGGGGAATCGGGATTTACGAGCAGTACTTC. The chain couples TRBV4-2 to TRBJ2-7; D is possibly TRBD1 (6 bases). Germline V lookup: CDR1 LGHNA, CDR2 YNFKEQ. The CDR3 length is 18 residues. Trimming pared 0 bases from V and 4 bases from J, leaving 22 bases between.

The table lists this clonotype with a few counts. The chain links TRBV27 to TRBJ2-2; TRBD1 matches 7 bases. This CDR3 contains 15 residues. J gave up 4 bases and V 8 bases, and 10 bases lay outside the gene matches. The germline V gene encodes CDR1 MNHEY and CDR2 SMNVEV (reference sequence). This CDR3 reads CASGDSGGSTGELFF. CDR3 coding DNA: TGTGCCAGCGGGGATTCAGGGGGTAGCACCGGGGAGCTGTTTTTT.

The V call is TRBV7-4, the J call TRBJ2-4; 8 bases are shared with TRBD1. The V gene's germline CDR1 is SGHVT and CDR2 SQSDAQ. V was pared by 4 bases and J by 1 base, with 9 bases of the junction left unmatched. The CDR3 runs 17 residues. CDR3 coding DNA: TGTGCCAGCAGCTCCGTCAGGGGGCTGCGGGCCAAAAACATTCAGTACTTC. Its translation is CASSSVRGLRAKNIQYF.

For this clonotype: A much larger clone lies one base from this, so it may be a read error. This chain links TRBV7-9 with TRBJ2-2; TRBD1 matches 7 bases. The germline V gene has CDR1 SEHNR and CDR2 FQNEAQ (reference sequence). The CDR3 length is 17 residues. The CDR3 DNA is TGTGCCAGCAGCTCACCCCAGAGGGGACAGTTCACCGGGGAGCTGTCTTTT. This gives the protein CASSSPQRGQFTGELSF.